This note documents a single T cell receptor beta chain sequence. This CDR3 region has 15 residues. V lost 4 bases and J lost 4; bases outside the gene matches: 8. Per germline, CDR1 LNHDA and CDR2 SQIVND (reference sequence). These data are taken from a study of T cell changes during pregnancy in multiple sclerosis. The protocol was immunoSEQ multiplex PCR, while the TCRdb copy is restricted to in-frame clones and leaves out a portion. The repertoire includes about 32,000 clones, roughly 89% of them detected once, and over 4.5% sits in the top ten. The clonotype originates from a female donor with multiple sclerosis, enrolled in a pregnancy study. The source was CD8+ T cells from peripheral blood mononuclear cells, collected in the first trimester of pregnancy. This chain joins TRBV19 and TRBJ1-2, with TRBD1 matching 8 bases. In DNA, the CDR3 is TGTGCCAGTAGTACCCTCCATGGGACAGGCTATGGCTACACCTTC. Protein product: CASSTLHGTGYGYTF.